A selection of T cell receptor beta chains follows, all from one sample in a study of cytomegalovirus exposure and HLA in healthy donors. Some clones are missing from TCRdb's copy, which holds only in-frame ones; the method was immunoSEQ multiplex PCR. The repertoire holds 200,000 to 250,000 clones, with approximately 82% as singletons. The sample taken for sequencing was PBMCs. These receptors were collected from a woman aged 40 to 50 in good health and CMV-seronegative. Each CDR3 is given with its conserved first and last residue. D genes are given only for firm matches. The listing skips clone size in some rows; elsewhere it reads once, few, many or a size class.

D	size	V	J	DNA	CDR3
-	-	TRBV27	TRBJ2-7	TGTGCCAGCAGTTTGAAACGCAGTGGGGCTGGGCAGTACTTC	CASSLKRSGAGQYF
TRBD2	once	TRBV6-1	TRBJ2-5	TGTGCCAGCATGCGGGGGGGCGGGCAAGAGACCCAGTACTTC	CASMRGGGQETQYF
-	-	TRBV11-2	TRBJ2-2	TGTGCCAGCAGCTACGGGGGAGCGAACACCGGGGAGCTGTTTTTT	CASSYGGANTGELFF
-	-	TRBV5-1	TRBJ2-3	TGCGCCAGCAGCGATGACAGCCCGAGCACAGATACGCAGTATTTT	CASSDDSPSTDTQYF
-	-	TRBV10-3	TRBJ1-1	TGTGCCATCCAAGGTACGGGATGGGACACTGAAGCTTTCTTT	CAIQGTGWDTEAFF
TRBD2	-	TRBV27	TRBJ2-2	TGTGCCAGCAGTTTAATCACTAGCGGGGGTATCGGGGAGCTGTTTTTT	CASSLITSGGIGELFF
-	many	TRBV4-1	TRBJ1-6	TGCGCCAGCAGCCAAGGATACGGCGGGAGCTCCTATAATTCACCCCTCCACTTT	CASSQGYGGSSYNSPLHF
TRBD2	-	TRBV18	TRBJ2-3	TGTGCCAGCTCACCAAGACGACTAGCGGGGGGGCCCGATACGCAGTATTTT	CASSPRRLAGGPDTQYF
-	once	TRBV6-1	TRBJ1-4	TGTGCCAGCACCCTAAGGAGGGCTAGCCGTGAAAAACTGTTTTTT	CASTLRRASREKLFF
-	few	TRBV5-4	TRBJ1-1	TGTGCCAGCAGCTTTTTCGGGGGTACTGAAGCTTTCTTT	CASSFFGGTEAFF
-	-	TRBV2	TRBJ2-7	TGTGCCAGCAGACGGGACAACTACGAGCAGTACTTC	CASRRDNYEQYF
-	-	TRBV28	TRBJ1-5	TGTGCCAGCATGGGGGGTCGTAGCAATCAGCCCCAGCATTTT	CASMGGRSNQPQHF
-	-	TRBV9	TRBJ2-1	TGTGCCAGCAGCGTAGAAGCTCTCCCGGGCTCCTACAATGAGCAGTTCTTC	CASSVEALPGSYNEQFF
-	few	TRBV6-1	TRBJ1-1	TGTGCCAGCAGGCGACGGACAGTGAGGGGGACTGAAGCTTTCTTT	CASRRRTVRGTEAFF
-	once	TRBV7-9	TRBJ2-1	TGTGCCAGCAGCCTAACCGATGAGCAGTTCTTC	CASSLTDEQFF
-	once	TRBV10-1	TRBJ1-2	TGCGCCAGCAGTAAAATAGGGGAGGCTGGCTACACCTTC	CASSKIGEAGYTF
-	-	TRBV5-4	TRBJ1-1	TGTGCCAGCAGTACAGTCCCTACAGCTGAAGCTTTCTTT	CASSTVPTAEAFF
TRBD1	-	TRBV6-5	TRBJ1-2	TGTGCCAGCAGTCCCGGGACAGGCTATGGCTACACCTTC	CASSPGTGYGYTF
TRBD1	-	TRBV7-9	TRBJ2-7	TGTGCCAGCAGCTACCTACCTCCGGGACAGGGTGTCGAGCAGTACTTC	CASSYLPPGQGVEQYF
-	-	TRBV19	TRBJ1-5	TGTGCCAGTATGGGGCTGGGAATATGGGACAATCAGCCCCAGCATTTT	CASMGLGIWDNQPQHF
-	-	TRBV5-1	TRBJ1-1	TGCGCCAGCAGCTTGGATGGCAGACCGGGAACTGAAGCTTTCTTT	CASSLDGRPGTEAFF
-	-	TRBV9	TRBJ2-7	TGTGCCAGCAGCGTAGGGGGACAAGGCTACGAGCAGTACTTC	CASSVGGQGYEQYF
-	-	TRBV13	TRBJ2-6	TGTGCCAGCAGCTTAGGGGGCGCTGGGGCCAACGTCCTGACTTTC	CASSLGGAGANVLTF
-	few	TRBV29-1	TRBJ1-3	TGCAGCGTTGACAGGGAGGAGGCCATATATTTT	CSVDREEAIYF
-	-	TRBV5-4	TRBJ1-6	TGTGCCAGCAGCGCTGACAGGTTCCCCTATAATTCACCCCTCCACTTT	CASSADRFPYNSPLHF
-	-	TRBV5-1	TRBJ1-4	TGCGCCAGCAGCTTGGGGCAGGGGCCTGAAAAACTGTTTTTT	CASSLGQGPEKLFF
-	-	TRBV19	TRBJ1-1	TGTGCCAGCCAGACGGGATACACTGAAGCTTTCTTT	CASQTGYTEAFF
-	once	TRBV29-1	TRBJ1-1	TGCAGCGCGCACCGGGGTAGCACTGAAGCTTTCTTT	CSAHRGSTEAFF
-	few	TRBV28	TRBJ2-7	TGTGCCAGCAGAGAGGGCTACGAGCAGTACTTC	CASREGYEQYF
TRBD1	few	TRBV7-2	TRBJ1-1	TGTGCCAGCAGCCAAGCAGGGGGCAGGACTGAAGCTTTCTTT	CASSQAGGRTEAFF
-	few	TRBV4-1	TRBJ1-5	TGCGCCAGCAGCCAAGCCTTAGATCAGCCCCAGCATTTT	CASSQALDQPQHF
-	-	TRBV30	TRBJ1-4	TGTGCCTGGAGCCCAGGTTCAGGGGAAAACCTGTTTTTT	CAWSPGSGENLFF
TRBD1	-	TRBV4-1	TRBJ1-6	TGCGCCAGCAGCCAATCCTCGGACAGGGGATTTAATTCACCCCTCCACTTT	CASSQSSDRGFNSPLHF
-	-	TRBV5-4	TRBJ1-2	TGTGCCAGCAGCATCTCCGAGGGAATCCAGCTCCAGGACTATGGCTACACCTTC	CASSISEGIQLQDYGYTF
-	-	TRBV19	TRBJ1-5	TGTGCCAGTAGTATCAACTTCTCCCCCAATCAGCCCCAGCATTTT	CASSINFSPNQPQHF
-	few	TRBV5-1	TRBJ2-7	TGCGCCAGCAGCTTGGAACTAGTCCCCACCTACGAGCAGTACTTC	CASSLELVPTYEQYF
TRBD1	-	TRBV5-1	TRBJ2-7	TGCGCCAGCAGCCCCGGACAGGGACCCTACGAGCAGTACTTC	CASSPGQGPYEQYF
TRBD1	few	TRBV6-5	TRBJ1-1	TGTGCCAGCAGTAACCTGGGACAGGAGGCTTTCTTT	CASSNLGQEAFF
TRBD2	-	TRBV7-2	TRBJ2-6	TGTGCCAGCAGCTTAAGGACTAGCGGGTCTGGGGCCAACGTCCTGACTTTC	CASSLRTSGSGANVLTF
-	-	TRBV9	TRBJ1-1	TGTGCCAGCAGCGGCACGACAGGATCACCTGAAGCTTTCTTT	CASSGTTGSPEAFF
TRBD1	-	TRBV6-1	TRBJ1-2	TGTGCCAGCAGTGTAGACAGGGCATTGGCTCGTGGCTACACCTTC	CASSVDRALARGYTF
-	few	TRBV19	TRBJ2-2	TGTGCCAGTAGTATAGGCAGCACCGGGGAGCTGTTTTTT	CASSIGSTGELFF
-	few	TRBV5-5	TRBJ1-5	TGTGCCAGCAGCTTGGACAGTCCCACGCCCCAGCATTTT	CASSLDSPTPQHF